The 13 T cell receptor beta chains listed next were all sequenced from one sample in a study of blood T cell repertoires in COVID-19. The repertoire was sequenced with immunoSEQ multiplex PCR; TCRdb's copy has only in-frame clones and lacks some. The profile shows just under 65,000 clones, roughly four fifths of them singletons. Material: peripheral blood. The receptors were sampled from a human donor in a cohort sampled during active COVID-19.

This clone was observed a few times. V and J are TRBV19 and TRBJ1-6, with D possibly TRBD1 on 5 matching bases. V gave up 3 bases and J gave up 9 bases, with 18 bases separating them. CDR1 LNHDA and CDR2 SQIVND come from the germline V gene (reference sequence). The CDR3 sequence is 16 residues long. CDR3 sequence reads: CASSIKGGQGGSPLHF. The CDR3 DNA sequence: TGTGCCAGTAGTATTAAAGGAGGGCAGGGAGGTTCACCCCTCCACTTT.

The V call is TRBV3-1 (or the pseudogene TRBV3-2), the J call TRBJ2-2, with a weak D call TRBD2 (7 bases). Per the germline V gene, CDR1 is LGHDT and CDR2 is YNNKEL (reference sequence). Trimming removed 1 base from V and 0 bases from J, with 15 bases in between. CDR3 length equals 18 residues. The CDR3 region has the DNA TGTGCCAGCAGCCAAGGGGGAGGGGGATACGCGAACACCGGGGAGCTGTTTTTT. Amino acids: CASSQGGGGYANTGELFF.

The V gene is TRBV7-2, the J gene TRBJ2-2; D unresolved. V shed 5 bases and J shed 2 bases, with 12 bases lying between them. CDR3 length: 15 amino acids. Per the germline V gene, CDR1 is SGHTA and CDR2 is FQGNSA. CDR3 protein: CASSLTGANTGELFF. The CDR3 coding sequence is TGTGCCAGCAGCCTCACCGGTGCTAACACCGGGGAGCTGTTTTTT.

The rearrangement joins TRBV4-2 to TRBJ2-1, with 8 bases lining up with TRBD2. V dropped 3 bases and J dropped 8; count of bases not matched to a gene: 12. From germline, CDR1 is LGHNA and CDR2 YNFKEQ. The length of the CDR3 is 16 residues. The CDR3 protein is CASSQDSGTSAYEQFF. DNA of the CDR3: TGTGCCAGCAGCCAGGATTCCGGGACTAGTGCCTATGAGCAGTTCTTC.

The rearrangement links TRBV5-1 to TRBJ2-5, with D maybe TRBD2 (6 bases). Trimming took off 3 bases at V and 1 base at J, with 10 bases between the two ends. Germline V gene data show CDR1 as SGHRS and CDR2 as YFSETQ. The CDR3 length is 14 residues. The CDR3 DNA is TGCGCCAGCAGCTCACTAGCCTCCCAAGAGACCCAGTACTTC. Its translation is CASSSLASQETQYF.

This clone was found a few times. This chain connects TRBV4-1 to TRBJ1-5; possible D gene TRBD1, 5 bases. V lost 2 bases to trimming and J lost 0 bases, with 5 bases between them. Germline loops: CDR1 MGHRA, CDR2 YSYEKL. The CDR3 has 14 amino acids. In DNA, the CDR3 is TGCGCCAGCAGCCAACAGGGTAGCAATCAGCCCCAGCATTTT. Residues: CASSQQGSNQPQHF.

The V gene is TRBV15, the J gene TRBJ1-5, with D unclear. V dropped 0 bases and J dropped 0 bases, with 12 bases sitting between them. CDR3 size: 17 residues. From germline, CDR1 is LNHNV and CDR2 YYDKDF (reference sequence). The CDR3 coding sequence is TGTGCCACCAGCAGAGACAGGATTACTTATAGCAATCAGCCCCAGCATTTT. As protein: CATSRDRITYSNQPQHF.

The chain has TRBV7-2 and TRBJ2-3, with a possible D match to TRBD2 (5 bases). Per the germline V gene, CDR1 is SGHTA and CDR2 is FQGNSA. The CDR3 totals 13 residues. The V end was cut by 4 bases, the J end by 1 base, with 6 bases between. CDR3 sequence reads: CASSSGGTDTQYF. CDR3 nucleotide sequence: TGTGCCAGCAGCTCCGGGGGCACAGATACGCAGTATTTT.

The genes are TRBV3-1 (or the pseudogene TRBV3-2) and TRBJ2-7; a possible D gene is TRBD2 (5 bases). Trimming took off 3 bases at V and 4 bases at J, with 16 bases between the two ends. From germline, CDR1 is LGHDT and CDR2 YNNKEL (reference sequence). This CDR3 contains 15 residues. The CDR3, as DNA: TGTGCCAGCAGCCAGTCCGGGATTCAACAGTACGAGCAGTACTTC. It yields the protein CASSQSGIQQYEQYF.

The V and J genes are TRBV19 and TRBJ1-2, with 8 nucleotides matching TRBD1. Unmatched junction bases numbered 5, after V lost 4 bases and J lost 4 bases. The CDR3 spans 14 residues. In germline, CDR1 is LNHDA, CDR2 SQIVND (reference sequence). The CDR3 loop reads CASSTQGAGYGYTF. CDR3 bases: TGTGCCAGTAGTACCCAGGGGGCAGGCTATGGCTACACCTTC.

The chain combines TRBV20-1 with TRBJ2-5; 8 bases align to TRBD2. V lost 3 bases to trimming and J lost 7 bases; unmatched junction nucleotides: 7. Germline V CDR1 and CDR2: DFQATT, SNEGSKA (reference sequence). This CDR3 is built from 13 residues. This chain's CDR3 is CSASDGGVGTQYF. For the CDR3, the DNA is TGCAGTGCTAGTGACGGGGGGGTAGGGACCCAGTACTTC.

The gene calls are TRBV5-1 and TRBJ1-2, with D tentatively TRBD1 (6 bases). Deletions cut 4 bases from V and 4 bases from J, with 14 bases between. This CDR3 has 14 amino acids. Per the germline V gene, CDR1 is SGHRS and CDR2 is YFSETQ. Written as DNA, the CDR3 is TGCGCCAGCAGCCATGGGACATCAGGCTATGGCTACACCTTC. It specifies CASSHGTSGYGYTF.

The chain recombines TRBV3-1 (or the pseudogene TRBV3-2) with TRBJ2-1, with TRBD2 matching over 11 bases. V dropped 5 bases and J dropped 2; count of bases not matched to a gene: 5. CDR1 and CDR2 (germline): LGHDT, YNNKEL (reference sequence). This CDR3 comprises 16 residues. The chain's CDR3 is CASSKRLAGPYNEQFF. CDR3 DNA: TGTGCCAGCAGCAAACGACTAGCGGGACCCTACAATGAGCAGTTCTTC.